This passage covers 6 T cell receptor beta chains from one sample sequenced in a study of Graves' ophthalmopathy and Graves' hyperthyroidism. As the template, RNA transcripts were used to amplify TCR beta CDR3 regions. The workflow started with a first-round RT-PCR run with HTBI primers and then moved on to a second-round multiplex PCR. TCRdb reanalysed the multiplex PCR reads using MiXCR and keeps one entry per CDR3 protein. The profile shows 600,000 to 950,000 distinct CDR3 sequences, roughly 41% of them singletons. The source material was peripheral blood. The receptors derive from an adult man with Graves' ophthalmopathy.

Written as DNA, the CDR3 is TGCAGCGTCCAGGGATCCGGGGCGGTTGAAGCTTTCTTT. Translating it yields CSVQGSGAVEAFF. The rearrangement links TRBV29-1 to TRBJ1-1, with D tentatively TRBD1 (5 bases). This CDR3 has 13 residues. Germline assignment: CDR1 SQVTM and CDR2 ANQGSEA. V lost 6 bases and J lost 7, with 18 bases in between.

The chain uses TRBV19 and TRBJ2-7, with D perhaps matching TRBD1 (5 bases). The CDR3 spans 15 residues. V lost 1 base, J lost 0 bases, and 10 bases lay in between. The germline V gene has CDR1 LNHDA and CDR2 SQIVND (reference sequence). Here the CDR3 reads CASSIGTGYSYEQYF. The CDR3 DNA reads as TGTGCCAGTAGTATAGGAACAGGATACTCCTACGAGCAGTACTTC.

This clonotype was recorded many times. This chain links TRBV10-3 with TRBJ2-2, with 8 bases aligning to TRBD1. Germline trimming cut 6 bases from V and 2 bases from J; bases unmatched to any gene: 11. Looked up from germline, CDR1 is ENHRY and CDR2 is SYGVKD. This CDR3 contains 17 residues. CDR3 in DNA: TGTGCCATCAGCGCGCGGGACAGGACGACCAACACCGGGGAGCTGTTTTTT. This codes for CAISARDRTTNTGELFF.

This sequence joins TRBV14 and TRBJ1-6; D is unclear. The V gene's germline CDR1 is SGHDN and CDR2 FVKESK. The CDR3 is 13 amino acids. V lost 4 bases and J 13 bases, leaving 14 bases between the germline ends. CDR3 amino acids: CASSPRVRRPLHF. As DNA, the CDR3 is TGTGCCAGCAGCCCCCGGGTACGACGGCCCCTCCACTTT.

The chain links TRBV29-1 to TRBJ1-2, with 10 bases aligning to TRBD1. The CDR3 runs to 14 residues. V lost 2 bases and J lost 6; bases outside the gene matches: 6. Germline V gives CDR1 SQVTM, CDR2 ANQGSEA. The CDR3 protein is CSVEPRDRGDGYTF. Written as DNA, the CDR3 is TGCAGCGTTGAACCCCGGGACAGGGGAGATGGCTACACCTTC. The full variable domain, its missing parts supplied by reference TRBV29-1 and TRBJ1-2, is SAVISQKPSRDICQRGTSLTIQCQVDSQVTMMFWYRQQPGQSLTLIATANQGSEATYESGFVIDKFPISRPNLTFSTLTVSNMSPEDSSIYLCSVEPRDRGDGYTFGSGTRLTVV.

This clonotype was detected a few times. The chain carries TRBV7-9 and TRBJ2-7; a weak D match, TRBD1 (5 bases). CDR3 length: 15 amino acids. V shed 1 base and J shed 2 bases, with 12 bases lying between them. CDR1 SEHNR and CDR2 FQNEAQ come from the germline V gene (reference sequence). In DNA, the CDR3 is TGTGCCAGCAGCTTAGGCAGGGCCCAGACCTACGAGCAGTACTTC. This codes for CASSLGRAQTYEQYF.